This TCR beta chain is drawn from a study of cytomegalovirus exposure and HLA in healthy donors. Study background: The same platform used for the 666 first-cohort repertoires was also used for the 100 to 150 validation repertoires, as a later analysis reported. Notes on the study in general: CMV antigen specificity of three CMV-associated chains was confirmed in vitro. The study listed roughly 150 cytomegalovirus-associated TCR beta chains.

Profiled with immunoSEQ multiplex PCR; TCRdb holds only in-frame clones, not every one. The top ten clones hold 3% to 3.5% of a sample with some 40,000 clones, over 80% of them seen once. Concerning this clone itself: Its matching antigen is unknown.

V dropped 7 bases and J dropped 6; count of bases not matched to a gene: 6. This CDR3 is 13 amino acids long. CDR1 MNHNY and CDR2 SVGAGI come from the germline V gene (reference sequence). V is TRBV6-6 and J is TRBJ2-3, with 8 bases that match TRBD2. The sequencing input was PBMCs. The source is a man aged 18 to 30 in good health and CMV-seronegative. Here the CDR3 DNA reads TGTGCCAGCAAAGGCGGGGGGTGGGATACGCAGTATTTT. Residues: CASKGGGWDTQYF.